This TCR beta chain was captured by sequencing in a study of technical replicates of blood from a few donors. Data came from immunoSEQ multiplex PCR; TCRdb stores just in-frame clones and leaves some out. This table holds more than 80,000 clones, 85% to 95% found once. The receptor's source is a human donor in good health. The sequenced sample was T cells isolated from PBMCs.

The CDR3 loop is CASSLLAGVTDTQYF. The CDR3 DNA follows: TGTGCCAGCAGCTTGCTAGCGGGAGTAACAGATACGCAGTATTTT. The genes are TRBV5-4 and TRBJ2-3; 10 bases fit TRBD2. CDR3 size: 15 residues. The V and J ends lost 1 base and 3 bases, in that order; junction bases with no gene match: 2. In germline, CDR1 is SGHNT, CDR2 YYREEE (reference sequence).